A single sample is the source of the 21 T cell receptor beta chains below, sequenced in a study of radiation and T cells in renal cell carcinoma. Time point of the sample: blood 4 weeks post-SBRT, at nephrectomy. Treatment specified: 15 Gy SBRT to primary tumor, nephrectomy 4 weeks later. Method: immunoSEQ multiplex PCR; TCRdb's copy keeps in-frame clones and lacks some. Altogether about 78,000 clones are present, 89% being singletons, with the ten largest covering about 6%. The material sequenced was blood, taken from a patient whose treatment included radiotherapy and nephrectomy. The source of these receptors is a woman aged 70-85 years with renal cell carcinoma.

The CDR3 protein is CASSRQRGNEQYF. The CDR3, as DNA: TGTGCCAGCAGTCGACAGAGGGGTAACGAGCAGTACTTC. V and J are TRBV7-2 and TRBJ2-7; D is possibly TRBD1 or TRBD2 (5 bases each). Germline V gene data show CDR1 as SGHTA and CDR2 as FQGNSA. Trimming took 6 bases from V and 5 from J, leaving 14 bases between them. The CDR3 is 13 amino acids.

The rearrangement uses TRBV6-1 and TRBJ1-1; D uncertain. CDR3 length equals 14 residues. Germline loops: CDR1 MNHNS, CDR2 SASEGT. The ends were cut back, 4 bases at V and 0 bases at J, with 9 bases in the middle. CDR3 residues: CASSVVTMNTEAFF. The CDR3 DNA reads as TGTGCCAGCAGTGTCGTCACAATGAACACTGAAGCTTTCTTT.

The V and J genes are TRBV6-1 and TRBJ1-5; 9 bases fit TRBD1. V lost 7 bases to trimming and J lost 4 bases; unmatched junction nucleotides: 8. Looked up from germline, CDR1 is MNHNS and CDR2 is SASEGT. This CDR3 region has 15 residues. This CDR3 reads CASKTGTGQNQPQHF. As DNA, the CDR3 is TGTGCCAGCAAAACCGGGACAGGGCAGAATCAGCCCCAGCATTTT.

The chain carries TRBV9 and TRBJ2-1; 13 positions match TRBD2. CDR1 is SGDLS and CDR2 is YYNGEE in the germline V gene. The V gene end was trimmed by 6 bases and the J gene end by 7 bases; junction bases not matched to a gene: 7. This CDR3 contains 15 residues. CDR3 in DNA: TGTGCCAGCACCCGGCAACTAGCGGGGGGGAATGAGCAGTTCTTC. Its protein is CASTRQLAGGNEQFF.

V gene TRBV4-2 combines with J gene TRBJ2-2; 12 nucleotides align to TRBD2. CDR3 length equals 19 residues. CDR1 is LGHNA and CDR2 is YNFKEQ in the germline V gene. V lost 1 base, J lost 1 base, and 7 bases stayed unmatched. CDR3 bases: TGTGCCAGCAGCCAAGTATTGACTAGCGGGGGACTGAACACCGGGGAGCTGTTTTTT. It yields the protein CASSQVLTSGGLNTGELFF.

This clone was counted between two and nine times. V usage is TRBV5-4 and J usage is TRBJ1-1; D is unresolved. Trimming removed 2 bases at V and 4 bases at J, with 6 bases between. The CDR3 has 12 residues. Germline lookup yields CDR1 SGHNT and CDR2 YYREEE (reference sequence). The CDR3 DNA reads TGTGCCAGCAGCTTAATTTCCACTGAAGCTTTCTTT. It codes for CASSLISTEAFF.

The chain carries TRBV14 and TRBJ2-7; TRBD1 matches 8 bases. Germline V gives CDR1 SGHDN, CDR2 FVKESK. The CDR3 has 14 amino acids. Trimming took 5 bases from V and 2 from J; bases not matched to a gene: 5. CDR3 protein: CASSSGQGTYEQYF. CDR3 DNA sequence: TGTGCCAGCAGCTCCGGACAGGGCACCTACGAGCAGTACTTC. Full variable domain (rest looked up from reference TRBV14 and TRBJ2-7): EAGVTQFPSHSVIEKGQTVTLRCDPISGHDNLYWYRRVMGKEIKFLLHFVKESKQDESGMPNNRFLAERTGGTYSTLKVQPAELEDSGVYFCASSSGQGTYEQYFGPGTRLTVT.

The chain joins TRBV27 to TRBJ2-3, with unresolved D. Trimming stripped 3 bases from V and 2 bases from J, with 12 bases between. The CDR3 covers 15 residues. The germline gives CDR1 MNHEY, CDR2 SMNVEV (reference sequence). The CDR3 reads CASSFSSMNTDTQYF. The CDR3 region has the DNA TGTGCCAGCAGTTTCAGTAGCATGAACACAGATACGCAGTATTTT.

V usage is TRBV2 and J usage is TRBJ2-1; weak D call: TRBD1 (6 bases). There are 11 residues in the CDR3. The V gene's germline CDR1 is SNHLY and CDR2 FYNNEI. The ends were cut back, 4 bases at V and 14 bases at J, with 12 bases in the middle. The CDR3 here is CASSGRGQKFF. The CDR3 DNA reads as TGTGCCAGCAGTGGAAGAGGACAGAAGTTCTTC.

The rearrangement uses TRBV11-2 and TRBJ2-6; D unclear. Germline values: CDR1 SGHAT, CDR2 FQNNGV. CDR3 size: 16 residues. Between the trimmed V and J ends, which lost 2 bases and 0 bases, there was a span of 8 bases. The CDR3 DNA sequence: TGTGCCAGCAGCTTAAGGCTGGGCTCTGGGGCCAACGTCCTGACTTTC. Translation gives CASSLRLGSGANVLTF.

The rearrangement links TRBV7-9 to TRBJ1-1; maybe TRBD1 (6 bases). The CDR3 spans 15 residues. Germline-derived CDR1 and CDR2 are SEHNR and FQNEAQ (reference sequence). V lost 2 bases and J lost 3, with 13 bases in between. The CDR3 bases are TGTGCCAGCAGCTTAATCAAGAGGGGGTACACTGAAGCTTTCTTT. This translates into CASSLIKRGYTEAFF.

The J gene is TRBJ2-7, the V gene TRBV7-2; D gene ambiguous. The CDR3 loop spans 12 amino acids. V lost 2 bases, J lost 4 bases, and 6 bases lay in between. The germline V gene encodes CDR1 SGHTA and CDR2 FQGNSA. The CDR3 DNA is TGTGCCAGCAGCTTATCCGGATACGAGCAGTACTTC. It encodes CASSLSGYEQYF.

This chain uses TRBV10-1 with TRBJ1-5, with 9 bases aligning to TRBD1. V shed 6 bases and J 2 bases; nucleotides not matched to a gene: 8. This CDR3 is built from 16 residues. Germline lookup yields CDR1 WNHNN and CDR2 SYGVQD (reference sequence). The CDR3 sequence is CASRRDRENGNQPQHF. CDR3 nucleotide sequence: TGCGCCAGCAGGCGGGACAGGGAGAACGGCAATCAGCCCCAGCATTTT.

The chain uses TRBV18 and TRBJ1-5, with 8 bases matching TRBD1. From germline, CDR1 is KGHSH and CDR2 LQKENI. CDR3 size: 13 residues. V shed 5 bases and J 5 bases; nucleotides not matched to a gene: 2. In DNA form, the CDR3 reads TGTGCCAGCTCAGGACAGGGCCATCAGCCCCAGCATTTT. Its translation is CASSGQGHQPQHF.

As DNA, the CDR3 is TGCGCCAGCAGTTTGACAGGCAGCACAGATACGCAGTATTTT. Translation: CASSLTGSTDTQYF. V gene TRBV5-1 combines with J gene TRBJ2-3; tentative D call: TRBD1 (6 bases). CDR1 is SGHRS and CDR2 is YFSETQ in the germline V gene. The CDR3 runs 14 residues. V was clipped by 5 bases and J by 0 bases, with 10 bases between them.

This clone was seen only a few times. The V and J genes are TRBV6-5 and TRBJ1-2; 8 bases align to TRBD1. CDR3 length: 16 residues. Germline V gene sequence: CDR1 MNHEY, CDR2 SVGAGI. With 0 bases clipped from V and 3 bases from J, the junction kept 6 bases outside the gene matches. The CDR3 DNA sequence: TGTGCCAGCAGTTACTCGTTTGACAGGGGCTACTATGGCTACACCTTC. It specifies CASSYSFDRGYYGYTF.

The CDR3 bases are TGTGCCAGCAGCTTAAGGGCACTAGCGGGGGGGAGCTACAATGAGCAGTTCTTC. This gives the protein CASSLRALAGGSYNEQFF. V is TRBV11-1 and J is TRBJ2-1; 13 bases align to TRBD2. The J segment lost 3 bases and the V segment lost 2 bases, leaving 7 bases of the junction unmatched. The CDR3 contains 18 residues. Germline values: CDR1 SGHAT, CDR2 FQDESV (reference sequence).

This clone showed up just once. The chain recombines TRBV5-1 with TRBJ2-1; 8 bases line up with TRBD2. Germline V gene data show CDR1 as SGHRS and CDR2 as YFSETQ. V shed 4 bases, J shed 5 bases, and the junction held 11 bases outside the gene matches. This CDR3 has 16 residues. The CDR3 region has the DNA TGCGCCAGCAGCCCTACTCGGGGGGGACTTCACAATGAGCAGTTCTTC. It translates to CASSPTRGGLHNEQFF.

The V and J genes are TRBV19 and TRBJ2-3; TRBD1 matches 8 bases. The V gene's germline CDR1 is LNHDA and CDR2 SQIVND (reference sequence). Losses at the gene ends were 6 bases for V and 2 bases for J; bases not matched to a gene: 7. The CDR3 contains 15 residues. The CDR3 region has the DNA TGTGCCAGTAGGGGAACGGACAGGGCCACAGATACGCAGTATTTT. Protein: CASRGTDRATDTQYF.

V is TRBV11-2 and J is TRBJ1-3; no reliable D call. Germline V gene sequence: CDR1 SGHAT, CDR2 FQNNGV. The CDR3 has 14 residues. V lost 1 base and J 4 bases, leaving 8 bases between the germline ends. Here the CDR3 reads CASSLGNSGNTIYF. In DNA form, the CDR3 reads TGTGCCAGCAGCTTAGGCAACTCGGGAAACACCATATATTTT.

The rearrangement links TRBV19 to TRBJ1-5, with D possibly matching TRBD1 (5 bases). Germline V gene sequence: CDR1 LNHDA, CDR2 SQIVND (reference sequence). The CDR3 has 13 residues. V was cut by 5 bases and J by 2 bases, with 7 bases left in between. This chain's CDR3 is CASSDSGNQPQHF. Written as DNA, the CDR3 is TGTGCCAGTAGTGACAGTGGCAATCAGCCCCAGCATTTT.